This passage covers 9 T cell receptor beta chains from one sample sequenced in a study of regulatory T cells in long-lasting Graves disease. Through Arm-PCR of CDR3 regions and iRepertoire HTBI primers, TCR beta libraries were built. One entry per CDR3 protein results from TCRdb running MiXCR on the multiplex PCR reads. The table records around 500,000 distinct CDR3 sequences, approximately 12% of them present only once. Time point: newly diagnosed GD, antithyroid drugs for less than 3 months. There was RNA extracted from PBMCs, and the TCR library was made from it. These data were likewise used in another study, on T cells in Graves' hyperthyroidism and ophthalmopathy.

The sample consisted of peripheral blood mononuclear cells (PBMCs), taken at new diagnosis, from a patient treated with antithyroid drugs. These receptors were obtained from a woman aged 25 to 39 with Graves disease.

This clonotype was seen ten or more times. J is TRBJ1-4 and V is TRBV2; 8 nucleotides line up with TRBD1. This CDR3 is 15 amino acids long. After removal of 5 bases from V and 5 bases from J, the junction contained 7 bases not matched to a gene. Germline CDR1 and CDR2: SNHLY and FYNNEI. The DNA for the CDR3 is TGTGCCAGCAGTATCCAGGGGGCTGAGAATGAAAAACTGTTTTTT. Translation: CASSIQGAENEKLFF.

CDR3 nucleotide sequence: TGCAGTGCTAGAAAGACAGGGACGAGCTCCTACGAGCAGTACTTC. This translates into CSARKTGTSSYEQYF. The chain couples TRBV20-1 to TRBJ2-7; 7 bases fit TRBD1. The CDR3 is 15 amino acids. Germline CDR1 reads DFQATT; CDR2 reads SNEGSKA (reference sequence). The trim removed 2 bases at V and 0 bases at J, leaving 7 bases unmatched.

This clonotype was seen repeatedly, ten times or more. The chain employs TRBV20-1 and TRBJ2-2; D gene unclear. V lost 2 bases to trimming and J lost 1 base, with 8 bases between them. This CDR3 spans 14 amino acids. Germline CDR1 and CDR2: DFQATT and SNEGSKA (reference sequence). CDR3 coding DNA: TGCAGTGCTAGACCCCGGATGAACACCGGGGAGCTGTTTTTT. It yields the protein CSARPRMNTGELFF.

V usage is TRBV28 and J usage is TRBJ2-5; D is unresolved. The CDR3 runs 11 residues. The ends were cut back, 10 bases at V and 4 bases at J, with 10 bases in the middle. From germline, CDR1 is MDHEN and CDR2 SYDVKM. The CDR3 nucleotides read TGTGCCACTATTGAAAGAGAGACCCAGTACTTC. The encoded protein is CATIERETQYF.

This clonotype turned up a few times. The CDR3 region is CAWSVGTKTTGGKSGNTEAFF. CDR3 DNA sequence: TGTGCCTGGAGTGTAGGGACAAAGACCACCGGGGGCAAGTCGGGGAACACTGAAGCTTTCTTT. The chain employs TRBV30 and TRBJ1-1; the D gene is possibly TRBD1 (6 bases). V was shortened by 0 bases and J by 1 base, with 30 bases between the two germline ends. This CDR3 contains 21 residues. Germline V lookup: CDR1 GTSNPN, CDR2 SVGIG (reference sequence).

The chain carries TRBV4-1 and TRBJ1-5; 8 bases match TRBD1. Germline CDR1 MGHRA, CDR2 YSYEKL. Trimming cost V 4 bases and J 4 bases; bases outside gene matches: 6. This CDR3 is built from 15 residues. The chain's CDR3 is CASSRNDRGNQPQHF. The DNA for the CDR3 is TGCGCCAGCAGCCGAAATGACAGGGGTAATCAGCCCCAGCATTTT.

This clonotype was found many times. J is TRBJ2-1 and V is TRBV11-2; 9 bases match TRBD2. Trimming cost V 4 bases and J 1 base; bases outside gene matches: 2. The CDR3 has 15 residues. Germline CDR1 is SGHAT and CDR2 is FQNNGV. Here the CDR3 reads CASSSGLASYNEQFF. CDR3 bases: TGTGCCAGCAGCTCCGGACTAGCGTCCTACAATGAGCAGTTCTTC. Full variable domain (outside the CDR3, taken from reference TRBV11-2 and TRBJ2-1): EAGVAQSPRYKIIEKRQSVAFWCNPISGHATLYWYQQILGQGPKLLIQFQNNGVVDDSQLPKDRFSAERLKGVDSTLKIQPAKLEDSAVYLCASSSGLASYNEQFFGPGTRLTVL.

This clonotype was recorded at least ten times. The rearrangement joins TRBV7-2 to TRBJ1-2; possible D gene TRBD1, 6 bases. The germline V gene encodes CDR1 SGHTA and CDR2 FQGNSA. CDR3 size: 14 residues. V dropped 5 bases and J dropped 2 bases, with 12 bases sitting between them. The CDR3 sequence is CASSPGRGNYGYTF. The CDR3 DNA reads TGTGCCAGCAGCCCCGGGAGGGGGAACTATGGCTACACCTTC.

This clonotype was seen many times. The gene calls are TRBV6-1 and TRBJ1-6, with 8 bases matching TRBD1. The junction had 11 bases not matched to a gene; V was cut back by 4 bases and J by 3 bases. Germline CDR1 reads MNHNS; CDR2 reads SASEGT. The CDR3 extends over 18 amino acids. DNA of the CDR3: TGTGCCAGCAGTGCTGGTCCGGGACAGGCGTTCTATAATTCACCCCTCCACTTT. Its protein product is CASSAGPGQAFYNSPLHF.